A single sample gave rise to the 28 T cell receptor beta chains below, sequenced in a study of blood T cell repertoires in COVID-19. Method: immunoSEQ multiplex PCR; TCRdb's copy keeps in-frame clones and lacks some. The data contain approximately 140,000 clones, more than 75% of them singletons. Sequences were obtained from peripheral blood. The receptor set was obtained from a man aged 65 to 79 with active COVID-19.

This rearrangement joins TRBV2 to TRBJ1-2, with D perhaps TRBD1 (6 bases). This CDR3 is built from 17 residues. The germline CDR1 and CDR2 sequences are SNHLY and FYNNEI. V lost 2 bases and J 4 bases, leaving 20 bases between the germline ends. The CDR3 loop reads CASSESSGGAVGYGYTF. CDR3 bases: TGTGCCAGCAGTGAAAGTTCGGGGGGGGCTGTGGGCTATGGCTACACCTTC.

The rearrangement joins TRBV18 to TRBJ2-1; 10 nucleotides match TRBD1. After removal of 3 bases from V and 7 bases from J, the junction contained 12 bases not matched to a gene. CDR1 and CDR2 (germline): KGHSH, LQKENI. There are 17 residues in the CDR3. The CDR3 region has the DNA TGTGCCAGCTCACCCGGAGGTGACAGGGGGCGCAGGAATGAGCAGTTCTTC. The encoded protein is CASSPGGDRGRRNEQFF.

The rearrangement links TRBV4-3 to TRBJ2-4; D ambiguous. CDR1 LGHNA and CDR2 YSLEER come from the germline V gene. V lost 3 bases, J lost 3 bases, and 18 bases lay in between. The CDR3 runs 17 residues. The CDR3 sequence is CASSQVSTRPNKNIQYF. Written as DNA, the CDR3 is TGCGCCAGCAGCCAGGTTTCGACAAGGCCCAACAAAAACATTCAGTACTTC.

V and J are TRBV7-9 and TRBJ2-7; D is uncertain. The CDR3 is 13 residues long. Germline V gene sequence: CDR1 SEHNR, CDR2 FQNEAQ (reference sequence). V was pared by 3 bases and J by 2 bases, with 8 bases between. DNA for the CDR3: TGTGCCAGCAGCTTCAGTGGAGCCTACGAGCAGTACTTC. Residues: CASSFSGAYEQYF.

The CDR3 nucleotides read TGCGCCAGCAGGGGAACAGGGAGTTCGCCCTACGAGCAGTACTTC. It codes for CASRGTGSSPYEQYF. J is TRBJ2-7 and V is TRBV10-2, with a tentative D call TRBD1 (6 bases). V was clipped by 6 bases and J by 2 bases, with 17 bases between them. Germline CDR1 WSHSY, CDR2 SAAADI. The CDR3 is 15 residues long.

V usage is TRBV28 and J usage is TRBJ2-1; D is perhaps TRBD2 (6 bases). The CDR3 totals 17 residues. V gave up 3 bases and J gave up 6 bases, with 21 bases separating them. The germline V gene has CDR1 MDHEN and CDR2 SYDVKM. CDR3: CASSFPSPGSNPNEQFF. In DNA, the CDR3 is TGTGCCAGCAGTTTTCCCTCCCCCGGGAGTAACCCCAATGAGCAGTTCTTC. Variable domain in full (rest from reference TRBV28 and TRBJ2-1): DVKVTQSSRYLVKRTGEKVFLECVQDMDHENMFWYRQDPGLGLRLIYFSYDVKMKEKGDIPEGYSVSREKKERFSLILESASTNQTSMYLCASSFPSPGSNPNEQFFGPGTRLTVL.

With respect to this clone: One end of the junction does not line up with germline, which may come from a read error. The chain recombines TRBV11-2 with TRBJ1-1; perhaps TRBD1 as D (5 bases). The CDR3 runs 17 residues. CDR1 is SGHAT, CDR2 FQNNGV, per germline. CDR3 bases: TGTGCCAGCACCTTAAGGGATGGCGGGACGGTGAACACTGAAGCTTTCTTT. Translation: CASTLRDGGTVNTEAFF.

The CDR3 here is CASSDRGQSNQPQHF. The CDR3 DNA sequence: TGTGCCAGCAGCGACAGGGGTCAGAGCAATCAGCCCCAGCATTTT. The chain carries TRBV28 and TRBJ1-5; TRBD1 agrees at 8 bases. The CDR3 length is 15 residues. Germline values: CDR1 MDHEN, CDR2 SYDVKM. Trimming removed 6 bases from V and 1 base from J; junction bases left unmatched: 5.

This clone was recorded once. The rearrangement links TRBV19 to TRBJ2-5; D might be TRBD1 (6 bases). V was cut by 4 bases and J by 4 bases, with 16 bases left in between. Germline V CDR1 and CDR2: LNHDA, SQIVND (reference sequence). The CDR3 spans 15 residues. CDR3 sequence (DNA): TGTGCCAGTAGTACTCACCAGGGGTCAGGAGAGACCCAGTACTTC. It encodes CASSTHQGSGETQYF.

The rearrangement uses TRBV7-9 and TRBJ2-3, with TRBD2 matching 7 bases. With 5 bases clipped from V and 0 bases from J, the junction kept 2 bases outside the gene matches. The germline gives CDR1 SEHNR, CDR2 FQNEAQ (reference sequence). CDR3 length equals 14 residues. The CDR3 sequence: CASSRSGSTDTQYF. As DNA, the CDR3 is TGTGCCAGCAGCCGTAGCGGGAGCACAGATACGCAGTATTTT.

J is TRBJ2-5 and V is TRBV11-1, with TRBD2 identical over 8 bases. V gave up 5 bases and J gave up 4 bases; unmatched junction bases: 6. The CDR3 spans 14 residues. Germline V CDR1 and CDR2: SGHAT, FQDESV (reference sequence). CDR3 coding DNA: TGTGCCAGCAGCCCCGGCCGGGAGGGAGAGACCCAGTACTTC. It is translated as CASSPGREGETQYF. Based on the CDR3 plus reference TRBV11-1 and TRBJ2-5, the full variable domain is EAEVAQSPRYKITEKSQAVAFWCDPISGHATLYWYRQILGQGPELLVQFQDESVVDDSQLPKDRFSAERLKGVDSTLKIQPAELGDSAMYLCASSPGREGETQYFGPGTRLLVL.

The CDR3 coding sequence is TGTGCCAGCAGTCCCAATGGACTAGAAGGCTACGAGCAGTACTTC. Protein product: CASSPNGLEGYEQYF. V usage is TRBV2 and J usage is TRBJ2-5, with 7 bases matching TRBD2. The J call could be wrong; TRBJ2-7 is a better fit for the DNA end. The CDR3 has 15 amino acids. CDR1 is SNHLY, CDR2 FYNNEI, per germline.

This chain joins TRBV14 and TRBJ1-2, with D possibly matching TRBD1 (5 bases). V was cut by 0 bases and J by 6 bases, with 14 bases left in between. The germline CDR1 and CDR2 sequences are SGHDN and FVKESK. This CDR3 comprises 15 residues. Here the CDR3 reads CASSQETWAGNGYTF. CDR3 in DNA: TGTGCCAGCAGCCAAGAAACATGGGCAGGGAATGGCTACACCTTC.

This sequence joins TRBV2 and TRBJ2-7; 8 nucleotides align to TRBD1. Germline values: CDR1 SNHLY, CDR2 FYNNEI. The V segment lost 3 bases and the J segment 5 bases; nucleotides outside the gene matches: 0. The CDR3 runs to 12 residues. CDR3 in amino acids: CASSEDRDEQYF. CDR3 bases: TGTGCCAGCAGTGAGGACAGGGACGAGCAGTACTTC.

J is TRBJ2-5 and V is TRBV5-1; D gene uncertain. CDR3 length: 13 amino acids. Between the trimmed V and J ends, which lost 3 bases and 3 bases, there was a span of 9 bases. CDR1 and CDR2 from the germline V gene are SGHRS and YFSETQ. Here the CDR3 reads CASSYLPEETQYF. The CDR3 DNA reads as TGCGCCAGCAGCTACCTACCTGAAGAGACCCAGTACTTC.

The chain combines TRBV4-1 with TRBJ1-6; TRBD1 might be the D (6 bases). V lost 3 bases and J 8 bases, leaving 8 bases between the germline ends. From germline, CDR1 is MGHRA and CDR2 YSYEKL. The length of the CDR3 is 13 residues. CDR3 bases: TGCGCCAGCAGCCACTACAGGGATTCACCCCTCCACTTT. Its translation: CASSHYRDSPLHF.

This clone was observed a single time. The CDR3 sequence is CASSPTGTESPLHF. CDR3 in DNA: TGTGCCAGTAGCCCCACGGGTACCGAATCACCCCTCCACTTT. The chain joins TRBV19 to TRBJ1-6; D gene ambiguous. Trimming took off 6 bases at V and 10 bases at J, with 16 bases between the two ends. The CDR3 covers 14 residues. Per germline, CDR1 LNHDA and CDR2 SQIVND (reference sequence).

The chain links TRBV5-1 to TRBJ2-3, with TRBD2 matching over 11 bases. Trimming removed 1 base from V and 6 bases from J; junction bases left unmatched: 10. The CDR3 is made up of 17 amino acids. CDR1 is SGHRS and CDR2 is YFSETQ in the germline V gene. CDR3 DNA: TGCGCCAGCAGCTTGTTTGCGTCTAGCGGGAGGCCGGATACGCAGTATTTT. It yields the protein CASSLFASSGRPDTQYF.

The rearrangement links TRBV9 to TRBJ2-2; TRBD1 agrees at 9 bases. Losses at the gene ends were 4 bases for V and 0 bases for J; bases not matched to a gene: 7. Germline CDR1 is SGDLS and CDR2 is YYNGEE. CDR3 length: 17 amino acids. CDR3 sequence reads: CASSLMTGGANTGELFF. The DNA for the CDR3 is TGTGCCAGCAGCTTAATGACAGGGGGTGCGAACACCGGGGAGCTGTTTTTT.

V usage is TRBV24-1 and J usage is TRBJ2-5, with 7 nucleotides matching TRBD1. The CDR3 has 14 residues. Germline CDR1 KGHDR, CDR2 SFDVKD. J lost 1 base, V lost 5 bases, and 3 bases had no gene match. For the CDR3, the DNA is TGTGCCACCAGTGGAGGGACAGCCCAAGAGACCCAGTACTTC. Translating it yields CATSGGTAQETQYF.

The CDR3 spells CATSRGGGNGYEQYF. CDR3 nucleotides: TGTGCCACCAGCCGGGGGGGAGGGAATGGCTACGAGCAGTACTTC. J is TRBJ2-7 and V is TRBV24-1; 8 bases line up with TRBD2. Germline trimming cut 7 bases from V and 3 bases from J; bases unmatched to any gene: 10. This CDR3 contains 15 residues. Germline CDR1 reads KGHDR; CDR2 reads SFDVKD.

This clone was counted a few times. The V call is TRBV19, the J call TRBJ1-1, with D possibly being TRBD1 (6 bases). Germline CDR1 is LNHDA and CDR2 is SQIVND (reference sequence). V lost 1 base and J lost 1, with 16 bases in between. The CDR3 is 17 residues long. This chain's CDR3 is CASSIGEQGRPNTEAFF. The CDR3 DNA reads as TGTGCCAGTAGTATAGGGGAACAGGGAAGACCGAACACTGAAGCTTTCTTT.

This chain links TRBV2 with TRBJ1-5; 9 nucleotides align to TRBD1. CDR3 size: 18 residues. J gave up 2 bases and V 0 bases, and 8 bases lay outside the gene matches. Germline V gene sequence: CDR1 SNHLY, CDR2 FYNNEI. The CDR3 is CASSEALSGTGRNQPQHF. CDR3 DNA sequence: TGTGCCAGCAGTGAAGCGCTTTCGGGGACAGGGCGCAATCAGCCCCAGCATTTT.

The chain links TRBV6-4 to TRBJ2-7; 11 bases align to TRBD2. The CDR3 runs to 15 residues. Germline V gene sequence: CDR1 MRHNA, CDR2 SNTAGT. Germline trimming cut 6 bases from V and 4 bases from J; bases unmatched to any gene: 8. Here the CDR3 DNA reads TGTGCCAGCAGCGTACTAGCGGGAGCCGCGTACGAGCAGTACTTC. Translated, it gives CASSVLAGAAYEQYF.

A note on this clone: Other DNA sequences of this sample code for an identical CDR3. The chain links TRBV24-1 to TRBJ2-1, with D possibly being TRBD2 (6 bases). Trimming cost V 4 bases and J 6 bases, with 9 bases left between them. Germline values: CDR1 KGHDR, CDR2 SFDVKD. CDR3 length equals 13 residues. CDR3 amino acids: CATSDGTGNEQFF. DNA of the CDR3: TGTGCCACCAGTGACGGGACTGGCAATGAGCAGTTCTTC.

The J gene is TRBJ2-7, the V gene TRBV5-5; the match to TRBD1 covers 9 bases. Germline values: CDR1 SGHKS, CDR2 YYEKEE (reference sequence). The CDR3 has 14 residues. J was trimmed by 3 bases and V by 2 bases; bases with no gene match: 3. The CDR3 here is CASSFGDRDYEQYF. The CDR3 nucleotides read TGTGCCAGCAGCTTCGGGGACAGGGACTACGAGCAGTACTTC.

The CDR3 DNA follows: TGTGCCAGTAGTGCGGGCCTCTACGAGCAGTACTTC. This encodes CASSAGLYEQYF. This rearrangement joins TRBV19 to TRBJ2-7, with D possibly TRBD2 on 5 matching bases. The CDR3 loop spans 12 amino acids. Germline V gene lookup returns CDR1 LNHDA and CDR2 SQIVND (reference sequence). Trimming left V 5 bases short and J 3 bases short, with 8 bases between. Using reference TRBV19 and TRBJ2-7 for the parts outside the CDR3, the full variable domain is DGGITQSPKYLFRKEGQNVTLSCEQNLNHDAMYWYRQDPGQGLRLIYYSQIVNDFQKGDIAEGYSVSREKKESFPLTVTSAQKNPTAFYLCASSAGLYEQYFGPGTRLTVT.

J is TRBJ2-3 and V is TRBV5-6; D is perhaps TRBD1 (6 bases). CDR1 and CDR2 from the germline V gene are SGHDT and YYEEEE. V shed 4 bases and J shed 1 base, with 16 bases lying between them. The CDR3 totals 16 residues. CDR3 nucleotide sequence: TGTGCCAGCAGCCCTTTACAGGGAATCGGCACAGATACGCAGTATTTT. Translated: CASSPLQGIGTDTQYF.